Reported below is one T cell receptor (beta chain). This specimen comes from a study of blood T cell repertoires in COVID-19. Study information: Researchers got acute and convalescent COVID-19 samples from the United States, Italy and Spain. T cells, B-cell-depleted T cells, or PBMCs supplied cDNA or gDNA.

Unmatched junction bases numbered 4, after V lost 5 bases and J lost 3 bases. The length of the CDR3 is 15 residues. Germline-derived CDR1 and CDR2 are SGDLS and YYNGEE. Here immunoSEQ multiplex PCR was the method, and the copy in TCRdb shows in-frame clones only, minus some. The table includes approximately 190,000 clones, roughly 80% detected once. This clonotype was obtained from a man in his sixties with acute or convalescent COVID-19. Input material: peripheral blood. V gene TRBV9 combines with J gene TRBJ1-6; 8 bases match TRBD1. CDR3 DNA: TGTGCCAGCAGGAAAGGACAGGGCTATAATTCACCCCTCCACTTT. Translating it yields CASRKGQGYNSPLHF.